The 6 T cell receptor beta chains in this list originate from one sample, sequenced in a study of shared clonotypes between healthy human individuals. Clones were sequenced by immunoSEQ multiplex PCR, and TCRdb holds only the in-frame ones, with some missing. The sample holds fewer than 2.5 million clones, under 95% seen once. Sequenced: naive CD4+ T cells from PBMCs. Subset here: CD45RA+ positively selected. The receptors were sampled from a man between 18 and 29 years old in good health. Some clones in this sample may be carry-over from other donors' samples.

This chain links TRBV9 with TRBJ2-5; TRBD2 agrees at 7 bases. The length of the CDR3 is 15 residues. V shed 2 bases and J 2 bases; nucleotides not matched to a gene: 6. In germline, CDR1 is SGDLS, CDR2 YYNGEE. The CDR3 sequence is CASSVYPSGQETQYF. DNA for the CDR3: TGTGCCAGCAGCGTGTACCCTAGCGGTCAAGAGACCCAGTACTTC.

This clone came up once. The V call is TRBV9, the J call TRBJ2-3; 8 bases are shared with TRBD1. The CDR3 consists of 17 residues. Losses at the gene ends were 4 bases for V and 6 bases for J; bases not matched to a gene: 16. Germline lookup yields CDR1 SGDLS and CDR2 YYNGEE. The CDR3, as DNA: TGTGCCAGCAGCCCTACCGGACAGGGAAGTATTCGGGATACGCAGTATTTT. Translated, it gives CASSPTGQGSIRDTQYF.

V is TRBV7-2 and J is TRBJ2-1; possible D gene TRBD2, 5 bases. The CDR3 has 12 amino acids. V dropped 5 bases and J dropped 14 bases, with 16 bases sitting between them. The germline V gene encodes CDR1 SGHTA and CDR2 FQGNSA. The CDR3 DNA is TGTGCCAGCAGCCAGCGGATGGCTTCGAAGTTCTTC. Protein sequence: CASSQRMASKFF.

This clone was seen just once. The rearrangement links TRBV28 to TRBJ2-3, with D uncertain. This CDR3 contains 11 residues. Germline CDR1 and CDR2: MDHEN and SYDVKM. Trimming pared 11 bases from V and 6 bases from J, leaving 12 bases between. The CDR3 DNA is TGTGCCTCAGGCCTGGCGGATACGCAGTATTTT. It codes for CASGLADTQYF.

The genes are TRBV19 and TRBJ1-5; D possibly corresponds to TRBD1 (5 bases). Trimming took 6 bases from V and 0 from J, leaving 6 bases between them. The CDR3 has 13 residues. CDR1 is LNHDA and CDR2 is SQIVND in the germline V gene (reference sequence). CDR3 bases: TGTGCCAGTAGGACAGATAGCAATCAGCCCCAGCATTTT. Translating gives CASRTDSNQPQHF.

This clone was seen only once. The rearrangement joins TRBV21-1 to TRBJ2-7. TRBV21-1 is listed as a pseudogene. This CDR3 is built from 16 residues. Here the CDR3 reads CASSNPGEESSYEQYF. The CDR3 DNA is TGTGCCAGCAGCAACCCAGGAGAGGAAAGCTCCTACGAGCAGTACTTC.